The present T cell receptor beta chain was sequenced within a study of blood T cell repertoires in COVID-19. Study background: Donors in the United States, Italy and Spain gave samples during acute or convalescent COVID-19. Sources were T cells, B-cell-depleted T cells, or PBMCs; the material itself was cDNA or gDNA.

Trimming shortened V by 10 bases and J by 6 bases, and 15 bases separated the two germline ends. The CDR3 covers 13 residues. This clone was seen more than once but under ten times. In the authors' workflow: By means of reference gene primer amplification, nucleated cell counts were estimated. TCRdb's table, derived via immunoSEQ multiplex PCR, lists solely in-frame clones and lacks some. D and trimming were read from the DNA, whereas the V and J calls and clone size are those reported in that table. The sample has 25,000 to 30,000 clones; less than 80% are singletons. This receptor was taken from a boy younger than 10 with active or convalescent COVID-19. The sequencing sample was made of peripheral blood. This chain connects TRBV12-3 or TRBV12-4 to TRBJ2-2; D perhaps matches TRBD2 (7 bases). This CDR3 reads CATSQGGAGELFF. For the CDR3, the DNA is TGTGCCACCTCACAGGGAGGGGCCGGGGAGCTGTTTTTT.